This T cell receptor (beta chain) was captured in a study of T cell responses to AZD1222 COVID-19 vaccine. The CDR3 consists of 15 residues. Germline assignment: CDR1 SGHRS and CDR2 YFSETQ. V gave up 5 bases and J gave up 3 bases, with 18 bases separating them. Data came from immunoSEQ multiplex PCR; TCRdb stores just in-frame clones and leaves some out. The table has 120,000 or so clones, 84% seen once. The chain employs TRBV5-1 and TRBJ2-7; D possibly corresponds to TRBD2 (6 bases). The source material was peripheral blood, sampled 28 days after the second AZD1222 dose. This sequence was found in an adult who received the AZD1222 COVID-19 vaccine. Written as DNA, the CDR3 is TGCGCCAGCAGAAATGCCGGGTCGGGGGACTACGAGCAGTACTTC. The encoded protein is CASRNAGSGDYEQYF.